This T cell receptor (beta chain) was profiled in a study of blood T cell repertoires in COVID-19. Study context: Spain, Italy and the United States supplied samples that represented acute and convalescent COVID-19. The analysed material was cDNA or gDNA that came from T cells, B-cell-depleted T cells, or PBMCs.

In the authors' workflow: Scientists estimated how many nucleated cells there were by amplifying reference gene primers. Profiled with immunoSEQ multiplex PCR; TCRdb holds only in-frame clones, not every one. The D gene and trimming were derived from the DNA, and the V and J assignments and clone size from that table. The repertoire holds 150,000 to 180,000 clones, with about four fifths as singletons. From germline, CDR1 is KGHSY and CDR2 FQNENV. Trimming removed 0 bases from V and 5 bases from J, with 10 bases in between. CDR3 length: 14 amino acids. The genes are TRBV16 and TRBJ1-2; possible D gene TRBD1, 5 bases. Sequencing was carried out using peripheral blood. The source is a woman aged 60 to 75 with acute or convalescent COVID-19. The DNA for the CDR3 is TGTGCCAGCAGCCAATCTAGACAGTTATATGGCTACACCTTC. It encodes CASSQSRQLYGYTF.